This record looks at one T cell receptor (beta chain) sequence and its context. This clonotype turned up a few times. The clone's antigen remains unknown. Base quality data are lacking; no much larger clone is found one base away. The sample originates from a study of T cells in Graves' hyperthyroidism and ophthalmopathy (dated by TCRdb to about 2019). About the study as a whole: Peripheral blood was sampled at the time of initial diagnosis, prior to any treatment. To identify distinguishing TCR V-J signatures, a discovery cohort of about a hundred patients was used, comprising 43 with Graves' ophthalmopathy and approximately 57 with stable Graves' hyperthyroidism. Prospective prediction of ophthalmopathy was tested in an independent validation cohort consisting of some 20 hyperthyroidism patients and 15 or so patients who later progressed to ophthalmopathy. The roughly 99 discovery patients were divided at random into training and test sets in a 7:3 ratio. Thyroid tissue and blood T-cell repertoires from more than five Graves' hyperthyroidism patients were also compared in the study. Once sampling was done, hyperthyroidism patients were given methimazole at a starting dose of 30 mg daily, whereas ophthalmopathy patients were given high-dose intravenous methylprednisolone. The paper reports TCR Vbeta CDR3 sequencing of roughly 140 peripheral blood samples: approximately 41 ophthalmopathy, around 80 hyperthyroidism and around 17 progressor patients. The paper's findings and limits, for the study overall: Blood samples also contained most of the expanded thyroid clonotypes (frequency above 0.001), which suggests that blood repertoires may reflect thyroid immune responses. No statistical method was used to set the sample size in advance, and investigators knew the group allocation. In validation, the model predicted progression to ophthalmopathy a median of around six months before onset, with approximately 68% sensitivity and about 72% specificity. A 13 V-J signature model separated ophthalmopathy from stable hyperthyroidism, with nearly 90% sensitivity and approximately 81% specificity in cross-validation and 80%/75% in testing.

Amplification of TCR beta CDR3 regions was carried out from RNA transcripts. For the first round of RT-PCR on the TCR CDR3, the HTBI primer set was used together with the Qiagen OneStep RT-PCR kit. A second multiplex PCR round built the libraries, followed by size selection and purification. Sequencing of the libraries was done on an Illumina HiSeq2000 using paired-end 100 bp reads. In the paper's pipeline: SOAPnuke was used to process the raw data, removing reads that contained adapters or uncalled bases, had a mean Phred below 15, or lacked an exact match to the constant primer or identifier. High-quality paired reads were merged with COPE v1.2.5, and unique nucleotide sequences were defined as clonotypes. Clonotypes were aligned to IMGT TRBV, TRBD and TRBJ reference segments using MiTCR v1.1. Analysis was restricted to V-J combinations with a frequency above 0.0001, which covered 99.2% of repertoires. The TCS score was defined as the ratio of F50 (clonal expansion) to E x V (chaos), calculated using BLOSUM62-based TCRdist between CDR3 peptides within each V-J. Welch's t-statistics and random forest reduced around 520 V-J features to 13, which were used in a naive Bayes classifier (R e1071). TCRdb reanalyzed the raw reads on its own, using fastp at Q25 for trimming and MiXCR for clone calling, and kept in-frame beta chains. Each record represents a unique CDR3 protein, reported with the most common genes and DNA among its rows. The V and J calls were determined by TCRdb, not by the authors. The table for this sample lists approximately 330,000 distinct CDR3 sequences; about 18% of them were counted only once. The ten largest clones represent roughly 49% of the sample.

Ends trimmed: V by 4 bases, J by 6 bases; bases unmatched to a gene: 2. Inclusive of the bounding cysteine and valine, the CDR3 is 13 residues long. Here the CDR3 DNA is all that survives: 39 bases in frame from base 1. Reading the germline V gene gives CDR1 SGHRS and CDR2 YFSETQ. A patient counted as having stable Graves' hyperthyroidism if no progression to ophthalmopathy occurred over 18 months of follow-up. Hyperthyroidism patients were newly diagnosed, with disease duration under 2 months, and aged 18 to 65 years. Any patient with an uncontrolled infection, another autoimmune disease, pregnancy or lactation was excluded. Clinical symptoms, serum thyroxine and TRAb, thyroid ultrasound, and orbital computed tomography formed the basis for the diagnoses. PBMCs were separated from under 12 ml of fresh peripheral blood using Ficoll-Paque density gradient centrifugation. Total RNA was extracted using Trizol reagent, and RNA quality was assessed on an Agilent 2100 Bioanalyzer.

Rearrangement joined TRBV5-1 to TRBJ2-7; 12 bases in the middle match TRBD1. The receptor comes from a woman in her 50s with Graves' hyperthyroidism. Sample: blood. The base sequence is TGCGCCAGCAGCCCGGGACAGGGGGCCGAGCAGTACGTC. It specifies CASSPGQGAEQYV.